Listed here are 20 T cell receptor beta chains from one sample, sequenced in a study of response to subunit inactivated influenza vaccine. TCRdb reprocessed the RT-PCR reads via MiXCR and lists one record per CDR3 protein. The sample carries fewer than 400,000 distinct CDR3 sequences, just over 20% recorded once. The sample here was PBMCs from blood, taken less than 22 months after vaccination. The source is a man between 50 and 75 years old who received an inactivated influenza vaccine.

With regard to this clonotype: An end of the junction does not agree with germline; a read error may underlie this. This rearrangement joins TRBV20-1 to TRBJ2-7, with 14 bases aligning to TRBD2. There are 14 residues in the CDR3. CDR1 is DFQATT, CDR2 SNEGSKA, per germline (reference sequence). This CDR3 is CSARGTSGSSEQYF. In DNA, the CDR3 is TGCAGTGCGAGAGGGACTAGCGGGAGTTCCGAGCAGTACTTC.

V gene TRBV7-9 combines with J gene TRBJ1-4; D gene unclear. The V end lost 1 base, the J end lost 6 bases, and 9 bases lay between the germline ends. From germline, CDR1 is SEHNR and CDR2 FQNEAQ (reference sequence). CDR3 length: 14 residues. The CDR3: CASSLETVHEKLFF. CDR3 bases: TGTGCCAGCAGCTTAGAGACGGTACATGAAAAACTGTTTTTT. Using reference TRBV7-9 and TRBJ1-4 for the parts outside the CDR3, the full variable domain is DTGVSQNPRHKITKRGQNVTFRCDPISEHNRLYWYRQTLGQGPEFLTYFQNEAQLEKSRLLSDRFSAERPKGSFSTLEIQRTEQGDSAMYLCASSLETVHEKLFFGSGTQLSVL.

J is TRBJ1-4 and V is TRBV14; D may be TRBD1 (6 bases). Trimming stripped 2 bases from V and 0 bases from J, with 13 bases between. CDR1 and CDR2 (germline): SGHDN, FVKESK. This CDR3 is built from 17 residues. The CDR3 bases are TGTGCCAGCAGCCAACGACAGGCATCTGCAACTAATGAAAAACTGTTTTTT. Amino acids: CASSQRQASATNEKLFF.

This chain uses TRBV20-1 with TRBJ2-3; the match to TRBD2 covers 14 bases. After removal of 1 base from V and 0 bases from J, the junction contained 3 bases not matched to a gene. Germline CDR1 and CDR2: DFQATT and SNEGSKA (reference sequence). This CDR3 has 17 amino acids. Here the CDR3 reads CSARGGLAGASTDTQYF. In DNA, the CDR3 is TGCAGTGCTAGAGGGGGACTAGCGGGAGCTAGCACAGATACGCAGTATTTT.

The chain links TRBV29-1 to TRBJ2-3; D is unresolved. Germline-derived CDR1 and CDR2 are SQVTM and ANQGSEA. This CDR3 comprises 14 residues. V lost 4 bases and J lost 4, with 15 bases in between. CDR3 sequence: CSVGAAASADTQYF. DNA of the CDR3: TGCAGCGTTGGTGCGGCGGCCTCAGCAGATACGCAGTATTTT.

The rearrangement links TRBV4-1 to TRBJ1-5, with 7 bases aligning to TRBD1. Germline-derived CDR1 and CDR2 are MGHRA and YSYEKL. This CDR3 spans 15 amino acids. Germline trimming cut 3 bases from V and 4 bases from J; bases unmatched to any gene: 6. The CDR3 sequence: CASSQYTTGNQPQHF. CDR3 bases: TGCGCCAGCAGCCAGTACACGACAGGGAATCAGCCCCAGCATTTT.

This clonotype was found a few times. V usage is TRBV12-3 or TRBV12-4 and J usage is TRBJ1-5; 8 positions match TRBD1. CDR3 length: 15 residues. Trimming took 3 bases from V and 3 from J; bases not matched to a gene: 4. As DNA, the CDR3 is TGTGCCAGCAGTTTCGCGGGACAGGTCAATCAGCCCCAGCATTTT. Its translation is CASSFAGQVNQPQHF.

This clonotype occurred many times. The chain employs TRBV27 and TRBJ2-7, with 11 nucleotides matching TRBD2. Germline-derived CDR1 and CDR2 are MNHEY and SMNVEV (reference sequence). The CDR3 spans 14 residues. J was trimmed by 7 bases and V by 6 bases; bases with no gene match: 8. CDR3: CASSPSGGPSEQYF. In DNA form, the CDR3 reads TGTGCCAGCAGCCCTAGCGGGGGGCCTAGTGAGCAGTACTTC.

This clonotype was observed a handful of times. The chain employs TRBV29-1 and TRBJ2-3; 8 nucleotides match TRBD2. CDR1 is SQVTM and CDR2 is ANQGSEA in the germline V gene. CDR3 size: 16 residues. V lost 2 bases, J lost 4 bases, and 11 bases stayed unmatched. CDR3 sequence (DNA): TGCAGCGTTGAACCCCTCGCCGGACTAGCAGCAGATACGCAGTATTTT. It specifies CSVEPLAGLAADTQYF.

The chain couples TRBV20-1 to TRBJ2-3, with D possibly being TRBD2 (6 bases). This CDR3 region has 16 residues. Trimming left V 3 bases short and J 0 bases short, with 16 bases between. The germline CDR1 and CDR2 sequences are DFQATT and SNEGSKA (reference sequence). The CDR3 DNA sequence: TGCAGTGCTAGCCCACTGTGGGGGGATAGCACAGATACGCAGTATTTT. Protein sequence: CSASPLWGDSTDTQYF.

This clonotype came up many times. This chain joins TRBV6-5 and TRBJ1-2; TRBD1 is a possible D gene (5 bases). The CDR3 sequence is 15 residues long. Germline V gene data show CDR1 as MNHEY and CDR2 as SVGAGI. V lost 0 bases and J lost 6, with 14 bases in between. The CDR3 sequence: CASSYSGTDNDGYTF. The CDR3 DNA follows: TGTGCCAGCAGTTACTCCGGGACGGACAACGATGGCTACACCTTC.

This clonotype has a count of ten or more. The gene calls are TRBV20-1 and TRBJ1-1; D is unclear. Trimming left V 1 base short and J 2 bases short, with 11 bases between. The CDR3 runs 14 residues. The germline V gene has CDR1 DFQATT and CDR2 SNEGSKA (reference sequence). The CDR3 spells CSARVVQTNTEAFF. CDR3 nucleotide sequence: TGCAGTGCTAGAGTGGTGCAGACAAACACTGAAGCTTTCTTT.

The chain couples TRBV12-3 or TRBV12-4 to TRBJ2-7; 9 bases match TRBD1. Trimming took 7 bases from V and 0 from J; bases not matched to a gene: 1. This CDR3 spans 13 amino acids. CDR3 bases: TGTGCCAGCAAGGGACAGGGCTCCTACGAGCAGTACTTC. This sequence encodes CASKGQGSYEQYF.

Comments on this clonotype: A much larger clonotype is one base distant, so this may be a read error. The CDR3 carries no conserved terminal phenylalanine or tryptophan, so it likely arises from a read error. This chain joins TRBV20-1 and TRBJ1-6; the D gene is possibly TRBD1 (5 bases). The length of the CDR3 is 15 residues. Germline V gene sequence: CDR1 DFQATT, CDR2 SNEGSKA (reference sequence). Trimming removed 6 bases at V and 5 bases at J, with 17 bases between. The CDR3 is CSAIRRGLHNSPLHY. The CDR3 DNA follows: TGCAGTGCCATCCGGAGGGGACTGCATAATTCACCCCTCCACTAT.

V is TRBV7-2 and J is TRBJ1-6, with 8 nucleotides matching TRBD1. Losses at the gene ends were 1 base for V and 10 bases for J; bases not matched to a gene: 3. From germline, CDR1 is SGHTA and CDR2 FQGNSA. This CDR3 comprises 14 residues. Here the CDR3 DNA reads TGTGCCAGCAGCTTAGGACAGGGGAAATCACCCCTCCACTTT. This encodes CASSLGQGKSPLHF.

This clonotype was counted a single time. This chain links TRBV5-1 with TRBJ2-3; D remains ambiguous. CDR1 is SGHRS, CDR2 YFSETQ, per germline. CDR3 length: 13 residues. Trimming pared 1 base from V and 4 bases from J, leaving 7 bases between. The CDR3 loop is CASSLYSADTQYF. CDR3 nucleotides: TGCGCCAGCAGCTTGTACAGTGCAGATACGCAGTATTTT.

This clonotype showed up just a few times. This sequence joins TRBV4-1 and TRBJ1-1; 8 bases match TRBD1. Trimming removed 4 bases from V and 7 bases from J; junction bases left unmatched: 8. Germline CDR1 MGHRA, CDR2 YSYEKL. The CDR3 contains 14 residues. The CDR3 nucleotides read TGCGCCAGCAGCCGGCCCCAGGGGGCGTTTGAAGCTTTCTTT. It yields the protein CASSRPQGAFEAFF.

The V gene is TRBV5-6, the J gene TRBJ2-5; 7 nucleotides line up with TRBD1. Per the germline V gene, CDR1 is SGHDT and CDR2 is YYEEEE. This CDR3 region has 15 residues. V shed 0 bases and J 2 bases; nucleotides not matched to a gene: 4. The CDR3 protein is CASSLVKTGQETQYF. DNA of the CDR3: TGTGCCAGCAGCTTGGTGAAGACAGGGCAAGAGACCCAGTACTTC.

The sample holds a few counts of this clonotype. The genes are TRBV9 and TRBJ2-2; D remains ambiguous. The CDR3 sequence is 15 residues long. Between the trimmed V and J ends, which lost 4 bases and 6 bases, there was a span of 16 bases. CDR1 SGDLS and CDR2 YYNGEE come from the germline V gene. CDR3 in DNA: TGTGCCAGCAGCCCCCTTCTGAGGACCGCCGGGGAGCTGTTTTTT. It yields the protein CASSPLLRTAGELFF.

The chain has TRBV5-5 and TRBJ1-1; a possible D gene is TRBD1 (5 bases). The CDR3 extends over 14 amino acids. The ends were cut back, 3 bases at V and 4 bases at J, with 13 bases in the middle. The germline V gene has CDR1 SGHKS and CDR2 YYEKEE (reference sequence). The CDR3 nucleotides read TGTGCCAGCAGCTCGCTACAGGTGGGCACTGAAGCTTTCTTT. This translates into CASSSLQVGTEAFF.